The 23 T cell receptor delta chains below come from one sample, sequenced in a study of gamma-delta T cells after stem cell transplantation. TCRdb reprocessed the RT-PCR reads using CATT. The sample contains hundreds of delta-chain clones, over 9% of which appear only once. The specimen sequenced was gamma-delta T cells. These receptors were collected from a human donor. It is not recorded whose cells these are; they may come from a transplant donor.

This clone is medium-sized within its sample. Being one base from a much bigger clone, this may be a read error. The V and J genes are TRDV2 and TRDJ3, with TRDD3 identical over 8 bases. This CDR3 has 21 amino acids. CDR1 and CDR2 from the germline V gene are GEAIGNYY and EKD. The CDR3 DNA follows: TGTGCCTGTGACACCGGAAACTGGGGGTCCGAGAGCTCCTGGGGCACCCGACAGATGTTTTTC. Protein sequence: CACDTGNWGSESSWGTRQMFF.

This clone is deemed medium-sized. The same CDR3 also results from other DNA sequences found in this sample. CDR3 sequence: CACDILGEQSSWDTRQMFF. For the CDR3, the DNA is TGTGCCTGTGATATTCTGGGGGAGCAAAGCTCCTGGGACACCCGACAGATGTTTTTC. The V call is TRDV2, the J call TRDJ3, with 8 bases identical to TRDD3. V gave up 4 bases and J gave up 0 bases; unmatched junction bases: 10. The CDR3 spans 19 residues. The V gene's germline CDR1 is GEAIGNYY and CDR2 EKD.

With regard to this clone: TCRdb's entry gives the protein of a much larger clone, which mismatches this DNA's translation at residue 3, likely from a read error; the protein reported here is translated from the DNA. This chain connects TRDV2 to TRDJ1, with TRDD3 as a possible D gene (6 bases). This CDR3 is 16 amino acids long. In germline, CDR1 is GEAIGNYY, CDR2 EKD. The CDR3 DNA reads as TGTGCCCGTGACAGCCTTACTGGGATTTACACCGATAAACTCATCTTT. The encoded protein is CARDSLTGIYTDKLIF.

In this sample, this clone turned up a few times. With only one base between it and a far larger clone, this is likely a read error. The sample holds other DNA sequences that translate to the same CDR3. The rearrangement links TRDV1 to TRDJ1; perhaps TRDD3 as D (8 bases). V lost 1 base and J lost 0, with 30 bases in between. CDR1 and CDR2 from the germline V gene are TSWWSYY and QGS. The CDR3 spans 22 residues. The chain's CDR3 is CALGEPYFLTGGYGGYTDKLIF. For the CDR3, the DNA is TGTGCTCTTGGGGAACCCTACTTCCTAACCGGGGGATATGGGGGTTACACCGATAAACTCATCTTT.

In regard to this clone: A far more abundant clone sits one base away, making this likely a read error. This sample includes further DNA sequences coding for the same CDR3. V gene TRDV2 combines with J gene TRDJ1; D possibly corresponds to TRDD3 (5 bases). With 0 bases removed from V and 0 bases from J, the gap between germline ends came to 16 bases. Looked up from germline, CDR1 is GEAIGNYY and CDR2 is EKD. CDR3 size: 17 residues. CDR3 sequence: CACDTVTGARYTDKLIF. The CDR3 DNA is TGTGCCTGTGACACCGTCACGGGGGCCCGGTACACCGATAAACTCATCTTT.

This clone was observed a few times. The chain joins TRDV2 to TRDJ1; 10 bases match TRDD3. The V gene's germline CDR1 is GEAIGNYY and CDR2 EKD. The CDR3 runs 20 residues. Trimming took 3 bases from V and 1 from J; bases not matched to a gene: 19. The DNA for the CDR3 is TGTGCCTGTGACCCTATTCCCGTACTGGGGGATCGTGTTAGCACCGATAAACTCATCTTT. This sequence encodes CACDPIPVLGDRVSTDKLIF.

In this sample, this clone turned up a few times. A read error is likely here: a far larger clone is one base away. Other DNA sequences in the same sample also yield this CDR3. The CDR3 here is CACDTVSGEGFSWDTRQMFF. CDR3 DNA: TGTGCCTGTGACACCGTGTCCGGGGAGGGATTCTCCTGGGACACCCGGCAGATGTTTTTC. The gene calls are TRDV2 and TRDJ3, with TRDD3 as a possible D gene (5 bases). This CDR3 is 20 amino acids long. The germline gives CDR1 GEAIGNYY, CDR2 EKD.

With regard to this clone: TCRdb's protein for this DNA is that of a much larger clone and differs from the translation at residue 6, likely a read error; the protein shown is the DNA translation. The chain uses TRDV2 and TRDJ1; 10 bases align to TRDD3. Germline CDR1 reads GEAIGNYY; CDR2 reads EKD. After removal of 3 bases from V and 2 bases from J, the junction contained 14 bases not matched to a gene. CDR3 length: 18 amino acids. The CDR3 sequence: CACDAILGDARGTDKLIF. The DNA of the CDR3 is TGTGCCTGTGACGCCATACTGGGGGATGCACGCGGGACCGATAAACTCATCTTT.

For this clone: This may be a read error: a much more frequent sequence differs by one nucleotide. The rearrangement links TRDV2 to TRDJ1; TRDD2 matches 9 bases. This CDR3 contains 19 residues. Germline-derived CDR1 and CDR2 are GEAIGNYY and EKD. CDR3 sequence: CACDPLPTVAGEYTNKLIF. The CDR3 DNA reads TGTGCCTGTGACCCCCTTCCTACGGTAGCTGGGGAATACACCAATAAACTCATCTTT.

This clone has just a few counts. TCRdb's protein, taken from a much larger clone, differs from this DNA's translation at residue 3, likely owing to a read error; the protein displayed comes from the DNA. The rearrangement links TRDV2 to TRDJ3; a possible D gene is TRDD3 (5 bases). Germline V gene data show CDR1 as GEAIGNYY and CDR2 as EKD. CDR3 length: 20 residues. In DNA, the CDR3 is TGTGCCTATGACACCGTGTCCGGGGAGGGATTCTCCTGGGACACCCGACAGATGTTTTTC. It codes for CAYDTVSGEGFSWDTRQMFF.

This clone turned up a few times. A read error is likely here: a far larger clone is one base away. Different DNA sequences within this sample yield the same CDR3. V gene TRDV2 combines with J gene TRDJ1, with 7 positions matching TRDD3. J was trimmed by 2 bases and V by 0 bases; bases with no gene match: 11. In germline, CDR1 is GEAIGNYY, CDR2 EKD. This CDR3 has 17 residues. CDR3 in amino acids: CACDTVSGGYATDKLIF. DNA of the CDR3: TGTGCCTGTGACACCGTCTCTGGGGGGTACGCGACCGATAAACTCATCTTT.

As regards this clone: This DNA translates differently at residue 5 from the TCRdb protein, which is that of a much larger clone; a read error is likely, and the protein shown is the DNA's own translation. J is TRDJ1 and V is TRDV2, with 9 positions matching TRDD3. This CDR3 contains 14 residues. V was clipped by 3 bases and J by 3 bases; unmatched bases: 4. Germline-derived CDR1 and CDR2 are GEAIGNYY and EKD. The CDR3 here is CACDELGDPDKLIF. CDR3 DNA sequence: TGTGCCTGTGACGAGCTGGGGGATCCCGATAAACTCATCTTT.

A few counts support this clone. A far larger clone differs by one base, so this is likely a read error. Within the sample, other DNA sequences also encode this same CDR3. The CDR3 sequence is CACDTAGRILDTDKLIF. For the CDR3, the DNA is TGTGCCTGTGACACCGCGGGTCGGATACTTGACACCGATAAGCTCATCTTT. J is TRDJ1 and V is TRDV2; D perhaps matches TRDD3 (6 bases). CDR3 length: 17 residues. Germline V gene sequence: CDR1 GEAIGNYY, CDR2 EKD.

This clone was found a few times. This may arise from a read error, as a much more abundant clone is one base away. The rearrangement uses TRDV2 and TRDJ1; 11 positions match TRDD3. This CDR3 spans 19 amino acids. J was trimmed by 0 bases and V by 1 base; bases with no gene match: 12. From germline, CDR1 is GEAIGNYY and CDR2 EKD. CDR3 bases: TGTGCCTGTGACACAGTTCGAGGTGGGGGATACGCGTACACCGATAAACTCATCTTT. Translation: CACDTVRGGGYAYTDKLIF.

Note on this clone: This may come from a read error, since a much larger clone is one base off. Additional DNA sequences in this sample encode the identical CDR3. Here the CDR3 DNA reads TGTGCCTGTGACACCGTAGCTGCCGAGGGGGTCGGGAAGCTCATCTTT. Translated: CACDTVAAEGVGKLIF. The V and J genes are TRDV2 and TRDJ1; a possible D gene is TRDD3 (5 bases). Trimming left V 0 bases short and J 11 bases short, with 24 bases between. CDR1 GEAIGNYY and CDR2 EKD come from the germline V gene. The CDR3 totals 16 residues.

This clone was observed a handful of times. It may be a read error: a sequence one base away is much more abundant. Other DNA sequences in the sample encode the same CDR3. This chain joins TRDV2 and TRDJ1; D unclear. CDR1 and CDR2 (germline): GEAIGNYY, EKD. The CDR3 runs 15 residues. Trimming left V 0 bases short and J 5 bases short, with 15 bases between. CDR3 DNA sequence: TGTGCCTGTGACACCGTTACCCGCGTCACAGATAAACTCATCTTT. This gives the protein CACDTVTRVTDKLIF.

This clone was counted between two and nine times. TCRdb attributes to this sequence the protein of a much larger clone, which differs from the DNA translation at residue 5; a read error is likely, and the protein displayed is translated from the DNA. The J gene is TRDJ1, the V gene TRDV2, with a weak D call TRDD3 (6 bases). Per germline, CDR1 GEAIGNYY and CDR2 EKD. Trimming left V 3 bases short and J 0 bases short, with 19 bases between. The CDR3 sequence is 17 residues long. This chain's CDR3 is CACDAAGRILDTDKLIF. DNA of the CDR3: TGTGCCTGTGACGCCGCGGGTCGGATACTTGACACCGATAAACTCATCTTT.

By sample fraction, this clone is medium-sized. TCRdb's protein, taken from a much larger clone, differs from this DNA's translation at residue 9, likely owing to a read error; the protein displayed comes from the DNA. V is TRDV2 and J is TRDJ1; 7 bases line up with TRDD3. The germline V gene encodes CDR1 GEAIGNYY and CDR2 EKD. The CDR3 contains 16 residues. The J segment lost 0 bases and the V segment lost 3 bases, leaving 9 bases of the junction unmatched. CDR3 bases: TGTGCCTGTGACGACTTAACTGGGGAACACACCGATAAACTCATCTTT. Its protein product is CACDDLTGEHTDKLIF.

A few counts support this clone. The chain couples TRDV2 to TRDJ3; TRDD3 might be the D (5 bases). Germline V gene data show CDR1 as GEAIGNYY and CDR2 as EKD. This CDR3 spans 19 amino acids. Between the trimmed V and J ends, which lost 0 bases and 2 bases, there was a span of 16 bases. The CDR3 spells CACDTAGGPSPWDTRQMFF. As DNA, the CDR3 is TGTGCCTGTGACACCGCCGGGGGGCCGAGCCCCTGGGACACCCGACAGATGTTTTTC.

This clone was seen a handful of times. The amino acid sequence in TCRdb belongs to a much larger clone and departs from this DNA's translation at residue 11, likely a sequencing read error; the sequence shown is translated from the DNA. Other DNA sequences in this sample translate to the same CDR3. V gene TRDV2 combines with J gene TRDJ1; 9 bases are shared with TRDD3. The CDR3 spans 16 residues. Germline values: CDR1 GEAIGNYY, CDR2 EKD. The junction had 10 bases not matched to a gene; V was cut back by 3 bases and J by 3 bases. The CDR3 DNA follows: TGTGCCTGTGACGACTTAACTGGGGGACACTCCGATAAACTCATCTTT. As protein: CACDDLTGGHSDKLIF.

By sample fraction, this clone is hyperexpanded. Other DNA sequences in this specimen translate into the identical CDR3. The chain recombines TRDV2 with TRDJ1; possibly TRDD3 for D (5 bases). Germline V gene data show CDR1 as GEAIGNYY and CDR2 as EKD. V shed 1 base and J shed 3 bases, with 11 bases lying between them. The CDR3 sequence is 14 residues long. The CDR3 here is CACDTLGGSDKLIF. In nucleotides, the CDR3 is TGTGCCTGTGACACTCTGGGTGGGTCCGATAAACTCATCTTT.

This clone was observed a handful of times. For this DNA, TCRdb reports the protein of a much larger clone, which diverges at residue 11, most likely from a read error; the protein presented here is translated directly from the DNA. This chain links TRDV2 with TRDJ2; 7 bases map to TRDD3. Looked up from germline, CDR1 is GEAIGNYY and CDR2 is EKD. The CDR3 is 16 amino acids. The CDR3 nucleotides read TGTGCCTGTGAACCCCTGGGGGCCTCTTTGGCAGCACAACTCTTCTTT. This sequence encodes CACEPLGASLAAQLFF.

This clone came up a few times. It differs at one base from a far larger clone, so likely a read error. This specimen includes other DNA sequences encoding the same CDR3. V is TRDV2 and J is TRDJ1, with 9 bases aligning to TRDD3. V lost 4 bases and J lost 0; bases outside the gene matches: 8. The V gene's germline CDR1 is GEAIGNYY and CDR2 EKD. This CDR3 is built from 16 residues. CDR3 DNA: TGTGCCTGTGATGACTTAACTGGGGGACACACCGATAAACTCATCTTT. It translates to CACDDLTGGHTDKLIF.